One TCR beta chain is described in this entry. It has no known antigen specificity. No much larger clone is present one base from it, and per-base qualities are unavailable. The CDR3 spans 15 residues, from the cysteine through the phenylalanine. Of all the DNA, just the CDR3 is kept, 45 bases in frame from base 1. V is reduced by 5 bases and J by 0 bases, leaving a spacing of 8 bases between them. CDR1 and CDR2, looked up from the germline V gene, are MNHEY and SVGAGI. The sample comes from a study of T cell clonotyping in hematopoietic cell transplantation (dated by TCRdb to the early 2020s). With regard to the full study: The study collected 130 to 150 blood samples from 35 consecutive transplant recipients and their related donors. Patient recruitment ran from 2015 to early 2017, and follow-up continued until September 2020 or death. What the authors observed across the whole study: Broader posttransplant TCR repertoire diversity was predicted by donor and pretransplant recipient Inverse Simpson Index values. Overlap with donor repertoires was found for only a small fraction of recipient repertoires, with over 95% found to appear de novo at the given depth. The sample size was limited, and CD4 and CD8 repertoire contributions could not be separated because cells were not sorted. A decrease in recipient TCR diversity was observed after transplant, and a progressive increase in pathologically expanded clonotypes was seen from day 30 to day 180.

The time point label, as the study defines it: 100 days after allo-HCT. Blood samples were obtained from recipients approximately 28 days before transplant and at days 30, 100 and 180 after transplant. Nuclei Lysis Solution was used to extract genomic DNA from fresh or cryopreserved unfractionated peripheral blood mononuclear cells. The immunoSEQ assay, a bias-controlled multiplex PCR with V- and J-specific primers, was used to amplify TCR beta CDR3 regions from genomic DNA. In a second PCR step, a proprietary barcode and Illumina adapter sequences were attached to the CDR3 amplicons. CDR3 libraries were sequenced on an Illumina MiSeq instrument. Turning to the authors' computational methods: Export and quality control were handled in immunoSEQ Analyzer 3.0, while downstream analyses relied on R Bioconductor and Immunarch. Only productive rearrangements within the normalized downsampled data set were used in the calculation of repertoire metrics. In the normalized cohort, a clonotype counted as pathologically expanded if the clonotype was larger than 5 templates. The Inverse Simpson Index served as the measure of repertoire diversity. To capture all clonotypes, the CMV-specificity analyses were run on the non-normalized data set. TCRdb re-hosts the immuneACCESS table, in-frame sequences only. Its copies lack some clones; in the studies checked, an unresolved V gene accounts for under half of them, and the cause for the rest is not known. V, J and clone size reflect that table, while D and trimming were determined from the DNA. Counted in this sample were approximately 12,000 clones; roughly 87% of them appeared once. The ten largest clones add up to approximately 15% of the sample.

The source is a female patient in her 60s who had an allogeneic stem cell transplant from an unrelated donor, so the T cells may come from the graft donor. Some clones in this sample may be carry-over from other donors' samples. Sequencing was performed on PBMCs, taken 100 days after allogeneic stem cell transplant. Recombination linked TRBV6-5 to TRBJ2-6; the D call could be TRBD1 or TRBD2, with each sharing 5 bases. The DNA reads TGTGCCAGCAGTCGGGACGCCTCTGGGGCCAACGTCCTGACTTTC. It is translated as CASSRDASGANVLTF.